This TCR beta chain was documented in a study of beta chain features in type 1 diabetes. As for the study in general: The study found patients and healthy donors alike in age, gender and cell yields.

The V gene's germline CDR1 is MNHEY and CDR2 SMNVEV (reference sequence). This CDR3 contains 18 residues. Investigators reverse transcribed all isolated RNA, so they sequenced expressed TCRB transcripts. Produced via immunoSEQ multiplex PCR; TCRdb's table is partial and in-frame only. The repertoire has 970,000 or so clones, roughly a sixth of them found once; the top ten carry 0.02% to 0.025%. As regards this clone: One end of the junction is discordant with germline, which a read error may explain.

Sequenced sample: naive CD4+ T cells from blood. The chain is built from TRBV27 and TRBJ2-5, with TRBD1 as a possible D gene (6 bases). The sequence was obtained from a woman in her late teens or twenties in good health. The CDR3 region is CANSPRTDSFGYQETQYF. The CDR3 region has the DNA TGTGCCAACAGTCCTCGGACAGACTCGTTCGGGTACCAAGAGACCCAGTACTTC.